This T cell receptor beta chain was identified in a study of blood T cell repertoires in COVID-19 (TCRdb year 2020). Looking at the study overall: The collaborator samples originated in the United States, Italy and Spain and spanned the acute and convalescent phases of COVID-19. The material from the prospective study consisted of cDNA or gDNA derived from T cells, B-cell-depleted T cells, or PBMCs. Subjects who had been exposed to COVID-19, were actively infected with it, or had recovered from it provided the deeply sampled blood TCRbeta repertoires that made up the dataset. A freely available public database, intended as a resource for researchers studying the immune response to SARS-CoV-2, is where the repertoires were released. Samples were obtained from the ongoing ImmuneRACE study (first 160 participants) and from some 1,200 subjects provided by 6 global collaborators. A de-identified subject ID, COVID-19 status, age in years and sex were almost always included in the sample metadata. Where available, HLA class I and class II types were taken from metadata supplied by the sample provider and were not determined by assay-based typing. Overall study results and their limits: Clinical and demographic metadata were provided uncurated, with the amount varying by source and participant.

A remark on this clone: Which antigen it targets is not known. No base-level quality is on record; no much larger clone is a single base apart.

TCRbeta CDR3 regions were amplified from genomic DNA by means of the immunoSEQ Assay, a bias-controlled multiplex PCR. Processing in the source paper ran as follows. Nucleated cell counts per sample were estimated from amplification of reference gene primers within the assay. To quantify the absolute abundance of each unique TCRbeta CDR3 rearrangement, sequence reads were collapsed and filtered. For each sample, productive Simpson clonality was calculated by taking the square root of Simpson's diversity index across productive rearrangements. The source is immuneACCESS, and TCRdb retained only in-frame sequences with V and J called. Part of the clones is not carried over; for the studies checked, unresolved V genes explain less than half of this, and the remainder is unexplained. V and J calls and clone size are copied from that table; D and trimming were computed from the DNA. The table for this sample lists approximately 300,000 clones; around 87% of them were counted only once. The ten biggest clones cover 2.2% of the sample.

Taken from cysteine to phenylalanine, the CDR3 has 13 residues. The sequence is cut down to CDR3 DNA, 39 bases in frame from base 1. From the germline V gene, CDR1 is SGHTA and CDR2 is FQGNSA. The V end loses 5 bases and the J end loses 6 bases, and a stretch of 14 bases separates them. A second Seattle source provided samples from volunteer blood donors who had recovered from COVID-19. The collaborating institutions used their own protocols to collect whole blood in K2EDTA tubes. For TCRbeta analysis, collaborators shipped samples in one of three forms: frozen whole blood, isolated PBMCs, or DNA extracted from either of those sample types.

The sequence links TRBV7-2 to TRBJ2-7; a tentative D match to TRBD2 spans 5 bases. The sample was peripheral blood. This TCR derives from a woman aged 45-60 years who had recovered from COVID-19. CDR3 reads: CASSAEWAGEQYF. The bases read TGTGCCAGCAGCGCCGAGTGGGCGGGCGAGCAGTACTTC.